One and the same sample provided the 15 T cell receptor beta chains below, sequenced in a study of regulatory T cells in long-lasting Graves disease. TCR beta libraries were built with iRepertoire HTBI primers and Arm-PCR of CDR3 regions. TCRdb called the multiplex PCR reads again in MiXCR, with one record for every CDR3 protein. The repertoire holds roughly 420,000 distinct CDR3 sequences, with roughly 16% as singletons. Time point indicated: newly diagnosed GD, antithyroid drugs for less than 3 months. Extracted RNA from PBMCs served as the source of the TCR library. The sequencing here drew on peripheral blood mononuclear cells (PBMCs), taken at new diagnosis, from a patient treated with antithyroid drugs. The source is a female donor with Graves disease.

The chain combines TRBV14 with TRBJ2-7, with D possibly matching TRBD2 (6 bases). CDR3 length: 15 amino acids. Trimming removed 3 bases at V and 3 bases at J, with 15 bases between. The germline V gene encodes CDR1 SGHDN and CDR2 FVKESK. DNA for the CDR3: TGTGCCAGCAGCCACACCAGGGCGGGAAACTACGAGCAGTACTTC. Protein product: CASSHTRAGNYEQYF.

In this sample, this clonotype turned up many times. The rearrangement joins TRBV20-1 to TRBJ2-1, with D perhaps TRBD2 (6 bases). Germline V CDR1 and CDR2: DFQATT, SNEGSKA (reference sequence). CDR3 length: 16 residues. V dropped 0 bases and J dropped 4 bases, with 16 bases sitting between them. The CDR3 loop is CSARDSGRWGYNEQFF. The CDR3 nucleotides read TGCAGTGCTAGAGATTCGGGGAGGTGGGGTTACAATGAGCAGTTCTTC.

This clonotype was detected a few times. DNA of the CDR3: TGTGCCAGCGGATACATTGCGAACACCGGGGAGCTGTTTTTT. Residues: CASGYIANTGELFF. V usage is TRBV28 and J usage is TRBJ2-2; D is ambiguous. This CDR3 contains 14 residues. Trimming pared 8 bases from V and 0 bases from J, leaving 10 bases between. Germline assignment: CDR1 MDHEN and CDR2 SYDVKM. The full variable domain, in which reference TRBV28 and TRBJ2-2 provide the parts outside the CDR3, is DVKVTQSSRYLVKRTGEKVFLECVQDMDHENMFWYRQDPGLGLRLIYFSYDVKMKEKGDIPEGYSVSREKKERFSLILESASTNQTSMYLCASGYIANTGELFFGEGSRLTVL.

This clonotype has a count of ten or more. In DNA form, the CDR3 reads TGTGCCACCGGGGGAGCTAGCGGAAGCACAGATACGCAGTATTTT. Translating it yields CATGGASGSTDTQYF. V and J are TRBV27 and TRBJ2-3; 7 positions match TRBD2. Trimming removed 10 bases from V and 0 bases from J; junction bases left unmatched: 10. This CDR3 spans 15 amino acids. Per germline, CDR1 MNHEY and CDR2 SMNVEV (reference sequence).

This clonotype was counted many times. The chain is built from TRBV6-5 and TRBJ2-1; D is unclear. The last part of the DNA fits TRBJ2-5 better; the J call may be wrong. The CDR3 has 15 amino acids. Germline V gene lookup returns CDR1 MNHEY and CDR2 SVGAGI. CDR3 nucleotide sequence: TGTGCCAGCAGTTATGGTTTAGGGTTGAGGGAGACCCAGTACTTC. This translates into CASSYGLGLRETQYF.

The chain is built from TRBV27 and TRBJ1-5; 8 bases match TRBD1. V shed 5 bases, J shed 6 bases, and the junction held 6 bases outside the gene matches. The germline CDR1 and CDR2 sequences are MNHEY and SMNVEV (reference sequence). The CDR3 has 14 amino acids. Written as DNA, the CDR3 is TGTGCCAGCAGTCCCCAGGGGGCAAGTCAGCCCCAGCATTTT. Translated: CASSPQGASQPQHF.

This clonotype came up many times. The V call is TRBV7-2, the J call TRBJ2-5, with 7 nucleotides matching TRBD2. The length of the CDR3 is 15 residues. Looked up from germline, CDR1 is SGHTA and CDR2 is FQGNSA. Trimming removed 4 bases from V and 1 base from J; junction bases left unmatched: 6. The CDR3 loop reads CASSSSGAAQETQYF. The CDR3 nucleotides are TGTGCCAGCAGCTCTAGCGGAGCCGCCCAAGAGACCCAGTACTTC.

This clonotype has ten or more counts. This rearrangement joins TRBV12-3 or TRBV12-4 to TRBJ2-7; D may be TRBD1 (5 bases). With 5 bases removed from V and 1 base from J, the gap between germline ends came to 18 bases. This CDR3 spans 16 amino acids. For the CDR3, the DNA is TGTGCCAGCAGTCCGTTGAGACAGAGAGCTTCCTACGAGCAGTACTTC. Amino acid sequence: CASSPLRQRASYEQYF.

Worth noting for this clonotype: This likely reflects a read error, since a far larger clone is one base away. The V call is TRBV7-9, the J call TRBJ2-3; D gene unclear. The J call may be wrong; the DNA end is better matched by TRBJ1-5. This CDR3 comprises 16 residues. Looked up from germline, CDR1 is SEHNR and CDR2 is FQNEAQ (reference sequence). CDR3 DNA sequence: TGTGCCAGCATATATAGCGGGAGTGGGGTTGTGCTTACGCAGCATTTT. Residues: CASIYSGSGVVLTQHF.

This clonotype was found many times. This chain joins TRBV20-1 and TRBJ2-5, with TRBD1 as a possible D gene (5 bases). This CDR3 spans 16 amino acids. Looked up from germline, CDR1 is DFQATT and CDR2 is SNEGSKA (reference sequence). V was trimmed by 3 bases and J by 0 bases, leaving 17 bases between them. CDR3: CSASSPQNRNQETQYF. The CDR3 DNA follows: TGCAGTGCTAGCTCCCCTCAGAACAGGAACCAAGAGACCCAGTACTTC.

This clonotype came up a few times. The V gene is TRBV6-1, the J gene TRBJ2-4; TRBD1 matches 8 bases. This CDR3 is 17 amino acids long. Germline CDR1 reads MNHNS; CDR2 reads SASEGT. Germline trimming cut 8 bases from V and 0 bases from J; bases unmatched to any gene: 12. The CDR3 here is CASHRGSESLAKNIQYF. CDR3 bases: TGTGCCAGCCACAGGGGGTCAGAATCGCTAGCCAAAAACATTCAGTACTTC.

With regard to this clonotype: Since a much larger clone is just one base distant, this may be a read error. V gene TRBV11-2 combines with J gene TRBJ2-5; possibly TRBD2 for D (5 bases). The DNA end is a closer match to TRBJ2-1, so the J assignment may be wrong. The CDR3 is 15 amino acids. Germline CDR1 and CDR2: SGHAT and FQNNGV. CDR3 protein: CASLASGWWDNEQFF. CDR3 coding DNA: TGTGCCAGCCTTGCGTCGGGATGGTGGGACAATGAGCAGTTCTTC.

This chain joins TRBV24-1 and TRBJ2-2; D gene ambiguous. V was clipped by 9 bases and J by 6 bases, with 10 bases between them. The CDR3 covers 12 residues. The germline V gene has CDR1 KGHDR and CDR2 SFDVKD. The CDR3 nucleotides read TGTGCCACCGCGCATCAGGCCGGGGAGCTGTTTTTT. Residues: CATAHQAGELFF.

In nucleotides, the CDR3 is TGTGCCAGCTCACCGTTGGGGGCTCCCTCCTACAATGAGCAGTTCTTC. Its protein product is CASSPLGAPSYNEQFF. This rearrangement joins TRBV18 to TRBJ2-1; possible D gene TRBD1, 6 bases. Germline V gives CDR1 KGHSH, CDR2 LQKENI. V lost 3 bases, J lost 0 bases, and 12 bases lay in between. The CDR3 is 16 amino acids.

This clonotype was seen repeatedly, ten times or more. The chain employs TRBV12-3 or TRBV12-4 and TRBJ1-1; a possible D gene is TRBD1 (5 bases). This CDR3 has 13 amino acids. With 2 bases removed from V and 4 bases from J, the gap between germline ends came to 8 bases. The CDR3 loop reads CASSLTRATEAFF. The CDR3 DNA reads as TGTGCCAGCAGTTTAACCAGGGCCACTGAAGCTTTCTTT.